This T cell receptor (beta chain) was sequenced during a study of T cell responses to AZD1222 COVID-19 vaccine. Sequencing was performed with immunoSEQ multiplex PCR; in TCRdb, only in-frame clones are kept and a portion is missing. This table holds 100,000 to 110,000 clones, about 85% found once. Looked up from germline, CDR1 is SGHRS and CDR2 is YFSETQ. This CDR3 is built from 14 residues. The V gene end was trimmed by 2 bases and the J gene end by 3 bases; junction bases not matched to a gene: 4. The J gene is TRBJ2-5, the V gene TRBV5-1; TRBD1 matches at 7 bases. This TCR was recovered from an adult in good health. Sequencing used peripheral blood, obtained on day 0 of AZD1222 vaccination. CDR3 protein: CASSLGQEEETQYF. CDR3 nucleotide sequence: TGCGCCAGCAGCTTAGGACAGGAGGAAGAGACCCAGTACTTC.